One and the same sample provided the 16 T cell receptor beta chains below, sequenced in a study of brain T cells in children with intractable seizures. Generated by immunoSEQ multiplex PCR, the TCRdb table keeps only in-frame clones and is missing some. Altogether tens of thousands of clones are present, 94% being singletons, with the ten largest covering nearly 6.5%. Sample: peripheral blood, taken at surgery. The source is a boy aged 5-17 years with focal cortical dysplasia and intractable seizures.

J is TRBJ2-5 and V is TRBV10-2, with D tentatively TRBD1 (5 bases). CDR3 length equals 15 residues. CDR1 and CDR2 from the germline V gene are WSHSY and SAAADI. V shed 4 bases and J shed 4 bases, with 16 bases lying between them. The CDR3 sequence: CASSGRQYIPETQYF. Here the CDR3 DNA reads TGCGCCAGCAGTGGTCGACAGTACATTCCAGAGACCCAGTACTTC.

The chain employs TRBV6-5 and TRBJ1-4; no clear D. CDR3 length: 14 residues. Germline values: CDR1 MNHEY, CDR2 SVGAGI. The V gene lost 6 bases and the J gene lost 4 bases, with 12 bases spanning the gap. CDR3 nucleotide sequence: TGTGCCAGCAGCCCACACTGGGGTAATGAAAAACTGTTTTTT. Residues: CASSPHWGNEKLFF.

CDR3 sequence: CASSGGKGGQGDQPQHF. Here the CDR3 DNA reads TGTGCCAGCAGTGGAGGAAAGGGAGGACAGGGCGACCAGCCCCAGCATTTT. J is TRBJ1-5 and V is TRBV6-1; 8 bases map to TRBD1. Germline V gives CDR1 MNHNS, CDR2 SASEGT. V dropped 4 bases and J dropped 7; count of bases not matched to a gene: 15. The CDR3 runs 17 residues.

The CDR3 is CASSSAGTGVDNEQFF. The CDR3 bases are TGTGCCAGCAGTTCAGCGGGGACAGGGGTAGACAATGAGCAGTTCTTC. The J gene is TRBJ2-1, the V gene TRBV5-6; the match to TRBD1 covers 10 bases. There are 16 residues in the CDR3. Germline trimming cut 5 bases from V and 5 bases from J; bases unmatched to any gene: 10. CDR1 and CDR2 (germline): SGHDT, YYEEEE.

The V and J genes are TRBV2 and TRBJ1-1; TRBD1 agrees at 8 bases. The J segment lost 5 bases and the V segment lost 7 bases, leaving 12 bases of the junction unmatched. The germline gives CDR1 SNHLY, CDR2 FYNNEI. The CDR3 has 15 residues. CDR3 bases: TGTGCCAGCACCCCGGGGCAGGGGGCGAGAACTGAAGCTTTCTTT. It yields the protein CASTPGQGARTEAFF.

The CDR3 reads CASSHTRNEQFF. DNA for the CDR3: TGTGCCAGCAGCCATACACGGAATGAGCAGTTCTTC. The chain carries TRBV3-1 (or the pseudogene TRBV3-2) and TRBJ2-1; D gene unclear. The CDR3 totals 12 residues. Trimming stripped 3 bases from V and 7 bases from J, with 7 bases between. Germline V gene data show CDR1 as LGHDT and CDR2 as YNNKEL (reference sequence).

The chain uses TRBV6-1 and TRBJ2-7; 8 positions match TRBD1. Germline values: CDR1 MNHNS, CDR2 SASEGT. The CDR3 loop spans 15 amino acids. V was clipped by 0 bases and J by 3 bases; unmatched bases: 4. This chain's CDR3 is CASSEAETGGYEQYV. The CDR3 DNA is TGTGCCAGCAGTGAAGCCGAAACAGGGGGCTACGAGCAGTACGTC.

The rearrangement uses TRBV6-5 and TRBJ2-2, with D uncertain. The CDR3 totals 14 residues. The V gene's germline CDR1 is MNHEY and CDR2 SVGAGI. The germline V and J ends were trimmed by 7 bases and 3 bases, with 12 bases remaining between them. Here the CDR3 reads CASKWGADTGELFF. The DNA for the CDR3 is TGTGCCAGCAAGTGGGGTGCGGACACCGGGGAGCTGTTTTTT.

The chain recombines TRBV5-6 with TRBJ1-3; 8 bases are shared with TRBD1. The CDR3 runs to 15 residues. CDR1 SGHDT and CDR2 YYEEEE come from the germline V gene. The ends lost 0 bases at V and 4 bases at J; junction bases unmatched: 3. CDR3 DNA sequence: TGTGCCAGCAGCTTGGGGACAGGGAGGGGAAACACCATATATTTT. Protein sequence: CASSLGTGRGNTIYF. Full variable domain (outside the CDR3, taken from reference TRBV5-6 and TRBJ1-3): DAGVTQSPTHLIKTRGQQVTLRCSPKSGHDTVSWYQQALGQGPQFIFQYYEEEERQRGNFPDRFSGHQFPNYSSELNVNALLLGDSALYLCASSLGTGRGNTIYFGEGSWLTVV.

The chain employs TRBV4-1 and TRBJ1-1, with unresolved D. Per the germline V gene, CDR1 is MGHRA and CDR2 is YSYEKL. This CDR3 region has 14 residues. V lost 3 bases to trimming and J lost 3 bases, with 11 bases between them. The CDR3 here is CASSHNTGYTEAFF. The DNA for the CDR3 is TGCGCCAGCAGCCACAACACGGGGTACACTGAAGCTTTCTTT.

V gene TRBV7-8 combines with J gene TRBJ2-1; the D is unclear. This CDR3 comprises 13 residues. Germline V gives CDR1 SGHVS, CDR2 FQNEAQ. The ends were cut back, 7 bases at V and 9 bases at J, with 16 bases in the middle. CDR3 in amino acids: CASTPRVPTEQFF. The CDR3 region has the DNA TGTGCCAGCACCCCTCGGGTTCCCACTGAGCAGTTCTTC.

The chain recombines TRBV24-1 with TRBJ2-7; 9 nucleotides match TRBD2. Trimming took 9 bases from V and 1 from J; bases not matched to a gene: 6. The CDR3 runs to 14 residues. Germline V gives CDR1 KGHDR, CDR2 SFDVKD. In DNA, the CDR3 is TGTGCCACCTTAGAGCGGGAGGCTTCCTACGAGCAGTACGTC. It is translated as CATLEREASYEQYV.

This rearrangement joins TRBV15 to TRBJ1-4, with TRBD1 as a possible D gene (5 bases). Germline V gene sequence: CDR1 LNHNV, CDR2 YYDKDF (reference sequence). The CDR3 sequence is 14 residues long. V was pared by 0 bases and J by 6 bases, with 8 bases between. The CDR3 loop is CATSRDRGDEKLFF. The DNA of the CDR3 is TGTGCCACCAGCAGAGATCGAGGGGATGAAAAACTGTTTTTT. Complete variable domain (other parts from reference TRBV15 and TRBJ1-4): DAMVIQNPRYQVTQFGKPVTLSCSQTLNHNVMYWYQQKSSQAPKLLFHYYDKDFNNEADTPDNFQSRRPNTSFCFLDIRSPGLGDTAMYLCATSRDRGDEKLFFGSGTQLSVL.

The chain is built from TRBV30 and TRBJ1-4, with D hard to call. Germline CDR1 reads GTSNPN; CDR2 reads SVGIG (reference sequence). Trimming cost V 5 bases and J 8 bases, with 15 bases left between them. There are 13 residues in the CDR3. The CDR3 region has the DNA TGTGCCTGGCGGGCCCTTTCCCGAGAAAAACTGTTTTTT. Its protein is CAWRALSREKLFF. The full variable domain, with the rest looked up from reference TRBV30 and TRBJ1-4, is SQTIHQWPATLVQPVGSPLSLECTVEGTSNPNLYWYRQAAGRGLQLLFYSVGIGQISSEVPQNLSASRPQDRQFILSSKKLLLSDSGFYLCAWRALSREKLFFGSGTQLSVL.

The rearrangement links TRBV28 to TRBJ1-1; 11 nucleotides agree with TRBD1. The length of the CDR3 is 12 residues. CDR1 is MDHEN and CDR2 is SYDVKM in the germline V gene. The junction had 6 bases not matched to a gene; V was cut back by 10 bases and J by 8 bases. The DNA for the CDR3 is TGTGCCACCCAGCGGGACAGGGGGGAAGCTTTCTTT. Translated, it gives CATQRDRGEAFF.

This clone was recorded only once. The V call is TRBV7-9, the J call TRBJ2-5, with D possibly TRBD2 on 5 matching bases. The length of the CDR3 is 14 residues. V lost 5 bases and J 1 base, leaving 11 bases between the germline ends. Germline V gives CDR1 SEHNR, CDR2 FQNEAQ (reference sequence). The CDR3 reads CASSGRESQETQYF. DNA for the CDR3: TGTGCCAGCAGCGGCCGGGAATCCCAAGAGACCCAGTACTTC. Full variable domain (rest looked up from reference TRBV7-9 and TRBJ2-5): DTGVSQNPRHKITKRGQNVTFRCDPISEHNRLYWYRQTLGQGPEFLTYFQNEAQLEKSRLLSDRFSAERPKGSFSTLEIQRTEQGDSAMYLCASSGRESQETQYFGPGTRLLVL.